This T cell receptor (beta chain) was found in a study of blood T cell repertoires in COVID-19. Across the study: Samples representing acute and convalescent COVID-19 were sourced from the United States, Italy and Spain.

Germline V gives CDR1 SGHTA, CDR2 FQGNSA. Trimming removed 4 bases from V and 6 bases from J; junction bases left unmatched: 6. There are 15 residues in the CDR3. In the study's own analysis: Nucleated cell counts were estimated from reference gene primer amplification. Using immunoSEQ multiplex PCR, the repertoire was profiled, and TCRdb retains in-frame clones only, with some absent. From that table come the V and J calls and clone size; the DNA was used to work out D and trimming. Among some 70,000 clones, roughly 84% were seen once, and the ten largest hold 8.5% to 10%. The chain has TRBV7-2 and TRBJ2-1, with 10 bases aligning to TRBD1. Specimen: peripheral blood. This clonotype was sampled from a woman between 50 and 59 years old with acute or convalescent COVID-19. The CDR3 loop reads CASSSGQGGFNEQFF. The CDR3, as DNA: TGTGCCAGCAGCTCCGGACAGGGGGGGTTCAATGAGCAGTTCTTC.